What follows are 27 T cell receptor beta chains derived from one specimen sequenced in a study of T-cell reconstitution after alpha-beta-depleted transplantation in children. Whole-study findings and limits: By one year post-transplant, T-cell counts and diversity largely arose from T cells that were newly produced.

No antigens are known for them. Unique molecular identifiers were used to barcode this TCRbeta library. MiXCR, applied by TCRdb to the PCR reads, yields one record per CDR3 protein. The data contain about 290,000 distinct CDR3 sequences, almost 8% of them seen just once; the ten biggest clones take up approximately 8.2%. The material was peripheral blood, obtained 360 days after TCRalphabeta/CD19-depleted stem cell transplant. These receptors were taken from a female patient aged 2-10 years who had a stem cell transplant for Fanconi anemia, so the T cells may come from the graft donor.

This clonotype was seen ten or more times. The V and J genes are TRBV28 and TRBJ1-1; D unresolved. Trimming stripped 1 base from V and 4 bases from J, with 7 bases between. This CDR3 is 13 amino acids long. Germline CDR1 reads MDHEN; CDR2 reads SYDVKM. The CDR3 DNA is TGTGCCAGCAGTTTATTGCTAGGCACTGAAGCTTTCTTT. Translation: CASSLLLGTEAFF.

The chain links TRBV2 to TRBJ1-2, with unresolved D. The CDR3 runs 15 residues. Trimming cost V 4 bases and J 4 bases, with 16 bases left between them. In germline, CDR1 is SNHLY, CDR2 FYNNEI. This CDR3 reads CASSGLSLGVYGYTF. DNA for the CDR3: TGTGCCAGCAGTGGACTCTCGTTAGGTGTCTATGGCTACACCTTC.

In its sample, this clonotype was seen many times. V gene TRBV7-3 combines with J gene TRBJ2-1, with D uncertain. CDR1 is SGHTA, CDR2 FQGTGA, per germline. The CDR3 sequence is 16 residues long. V dropped 5 bases and J dropped 0 bases, with 14 bases sitting between them. CDR3 sequence: CASSPTSRSSYNEQFF. CDR3 in DNA: TGTGCCAGCAGCCCAACTTCCAGGAGCTCCTACAATGAGCAGTTCTTC.

This clonotype was counted at least ten times. The chain uses TRBV5-1 and TRBJ2-5; 7 nucleotides match TRBD1. There are 15 residues in the CDR3. The germline gives CDR1 SGHRS, CDR2 YFSETQ. V shed 5 bases, J shed 2 bases, and the junction held 9 bases outside the gene matches. The CDR3 DNA reads as TGCGCCAGCAGTCCTAATCCGGGACAGCAAGAGACCCAGTACTTC. Translated, it gives CASSPNPGQQETQYF.

To note about this clonotype: Germline is not matched at one junction end, which may reflect a read error. The chain joins TRBV9 to TRBJ2-1; D is possibly TRBD2 (6 bases). The CDR3 is 16 amino acids. Germline V lookup: CDR1 SGDLS, CDR2 YYNGEE. The CDR3 DNA is TGTGCCTGCAGCGTAATTGGAGGGTATGGAGACAATGAGCAGTTCTTC. Translated: CACSVIGGYGDNEQFF.

The table lists this clonotype with many counts. Here the CDR3 reads CASSFGQDSNQPQHF. CDR3 nucleotide sequence: TGTGCCAGCAGTTTCGGCCAAGACAGCAATCAGCCCCAGCATTTT. The rearrangement uses TRBV12-3 or TRBV12-4 and TRBJ1-5; D unresolved. This CDR3 is built from 15 residues. Trimming took off 3 bases at V and 1 base at J, with 10 bases between the two ends.

This clonotype was seen a few times. The chain recombines TRBV5-1 with TRBJ2-7, with D perhaps given as TRBD1 or TRBD2 (6 bases each). The CDR3 runs to 14 residues. With 4 bases removed from V and 1 base from J, the gap between germline ends came to 12 bases. Germline-derived CDR1 and CDR2 are SGHRS and YFSETQ. CDR3 DNA sequence: TGCGCCAGCAGCCAAGAAGGGGGGTCCTACGAGCAGTACGTC. Translation: CASSQEGGSYEQYV.

On this clonotype itself: This may be a read error, as it is one base from a much larger clone. V is TRBV6-6 and J is TRBJ1-1; D uncertain. CDR1 is MNHNY and CDR2 is SVGAGI in the germline V gene (reference sequence). The CDR3 is made up of 11 amino acids. Here the CDR3 reads CPTHVNTEAFF. CDR3 in DNA: TGTCCCACCCATGTGAACACTGAAGCTTTCTTT.

This clonotype was picked up a small number of times. The chain links TRBV7-6 to TRBJ2-5; 8 bases line up with TRBD1. Trimming cost V 5 bases and J 4 bases; bases outside gene matches: 12. CDR3 length: 16 residues. The germline gives CDR1 SGHVS, CDR2 FNYEAQ. The CDR3 sequence: CASSPPTGVEGETQYF. The CDR3 region has the DNA TGTGCCAGCAGCCCCCCGACAGGGGTGGAAGGAGAGACCCAGTACTTC.

This clonotype was picked up a small number of times. The chain links TRBV4-1 to TRBJ2-7; TRBD2 agrees at 9 bases. Trimming took 0 bases from V and 6 from J; bases not matched to a gene: 18. This CDR3 region has 19 residues. The germline V gene encodes CDR1 MGHRA and CDR2 YSYEKL. CDR3 coding DNA: TGCGCCAGCAGCCAAGATCCTAGCGGGATTATCTTCGGGTTTGGCGAGCAGTACTTC. As protein: CASSQDPSGIIFGFGEQYF.

This clonotype has a count of ten or more. CDR3: CASSWGQGYQETQYF. The DNA for the CDR3 is TGTGCCAGCAGCTGGGGACAGGGGTACCAAGAGACCCAGTACTTC. The chain is built from TRBV12-3 or TRBV12-4 and TRBJ2-5; 10 bases line up with TRBD1. There are 15 residues in the CDR3. Trimming at V came to 6 bases and at J to 0 bases, leaving 4 bases not matched to a gene.

This clonotype has only a few counts. The chain is built from TRBV2 and TRBJ2-4; 8 bases line up with TRBD1. CDR1 is SNHLY and CDR2 is FYNNEI in the germline V gene. Losses at the gene ends were 8 bases for V and 4 bases for J; bases not matched to a gene: 7. The CDR3 consists of 14 residues. The chain's CDR3 is CASETGAEKNIQYF. The CDR3, as DNA: TGTGCCAGCGAGACAGGGGCAGAGAAAAACATTCAGTACTTC.

This clonotype was seen more than once but under ten times. The V and J genes are TRBV5-1 and TRBJ2-5; 7 bases match TRBD1. V shed 0 bases, J shed 3 bases, and the junction held 5 bases outside the gene matches. CDR3 length: 15 amino acids. From germline, CDR1 is SGHRS and CDR2 YFSETQ. The DNA of the CDR3 is TGCGCCAGCAGCTTGGCGTGGCAGGGGGAAGAGACCCAGTACTTC. Encoded protein: CASSLAWQGEETQYF.

This clonotype was counted ten times or more. V gene TRBV6-5 combines with J gene TRBJ2-5; D not certain. The CDR3 has 14 residues. Per the germline V gene, CDR1 is MNHEY and CDR2 is SVGAGI. V lost 4 bases and J lost 5, with 14 bases in between. DNA for the CDR3: TGTGCCAGCAGTTTGGGGTCGTATGGGGAGACCCAGTACTTC. It encodes CASSLGSYGETQYF.

CDR3 in DNA: TGTGCCAGCAGCCCGAGCGGGGGGCCGTCCTACAATGAGCAGTTCTTC. It codes for CASSPSGGPSYNEQFF. The chain uses TRBV7-7 and TRBJ2-1; 9 nucleotides align to TRBD2. The CDR3 has 16 amino acids. V gave up 5 bases and J gave up 1 base; unmatched junction bases: 6. Germline assignment: CDR1 SSHAT and CDR2 FNYEAQ (reference sequence).

The V and J genes are TRBV7-6 and TRBJ1-3; no firm D call. The CDR3 totals 17 residues. Germline V CDR1 and CDR2: SGHVS, FNYEAQ. V dropped 2 bases and J dropped 4 bases, with 18 bases sitting between them. The CDR3 DNA sequence: TGTGCCAGCAGCTTATTTGAGGGAATTGCGGAGGGAAACACCATATATTTT. This gives the protein CASSLFEGIAEGNTIYF.

The sample holds many counts of this clonotype. The chain is built from TRBV6-2 or TRBV6-3 and TRBJ1-1; D perhaps matches TRBD1 (5 bases). From germline, CDR1 is MNHEY and CDR2 SVGEGT. The length of the CDR3 is 15 residues. Trimming left V 4 bases short and J 8 bases short, with 20 bases between. The CDR3 loop reads CASSSTPGRHPEAFF. CDR3 DNA: TGTGCCAGCAGTTCCACGCCGGGGCGCCACCCCGAAGCTTTCTTT.

This clonotype was counted at least ten times. The chain couples TRBV5-1 to TRBJ2-7; possible D gene TRBD2, 6 bases. The CDR3 is 14 residues long. Trimming shortened V by 4 bases and J by 3 bases, and 14 bases separated the two germline ends. The germline V gene encodes CDR1 SGHRS and CDR2 YFSETQ. CDR3 sequence: CASSQDGLFYEQYF. The CDR3 nucleotides are TGCGCCAGCAGCCAAGACGGACTATTCTACGAGCAGTACTTC.

This clonotype was recorded many times. This chain uses TRBV6-5 with TRBJ2-7; D not certain. The CDR3 has 14 residues. The germline V gene encodes CDR1 MNHEY and CDR2 SVGAGI. The germline V and J ends were trimmed by 0 bases and 2 bases, with 8 bases remaining between them. CDR3 region: CASSYSMPPYEQYF. For the CDR3, the DNA is TGTGCCAGCAGTTACTCTATGCCCCCCTACGAGCAGTACTTC.

There are many counts of this clonotype. The chain uses TRBV12-3 or TRBV12-4 and TRBJ1-2; 8 bases line up with TRBD1. The CDR3 extends over 13 amino acids. V was pared by 5 bases and J by 7 bases, with 6 bases of the junction left unmatched. The CDR3 spells CASSPQGALGYTF. The CDR3 coding sequence is TGTGCCAGCAGTCCCCAGGGGGCGCTTGGCTACACCTTC.

This chain joins TRBV24-1 and TRBJ1-4; 7 bases map to TRBD1. From germline, CDR1 is KGHDR and CDR2 SFDVKD. The CDR3 consists of 15 residues. Trimming took 2 bases from V and 7 from J; bases not matched to a gene: 6. For the CDR3, the DNA is TGTGCCACCAGTGATTCGAAGGGGGCGGGTGAAAAACTGTTTTTT. It codes for CATSDSKGAGEKLFF.

At least ten counts were recorded for this clonotype. This chain connects TRBV7-2 to TRBJ2-4; no clear D gene. V shed 5 bases and J shed 6 bases, with 11 bases lying between them. The CDR3 sequence is 13 residues long. The germline V gene encodes CDR1 SGHTA and CDR2 FQGNSA. This CDR3 is CASSRVRGNIQYF. In DNA, the CDR3 is TGTGCCAGCAGCCGGGTGAGAGGAAACATTCAGTACTTC.

Comments on this clonotype: In this CDR3 the conserved last residue, phenylalanine or tryptophan, is missing, so a read error is likely. The chain recombines TRBV6-5 with TRBJ1-3; D unresolved. The germline V and J ends were trimmed by 2 bases and 0 bases, with 8 bases remaining between them. Germline V gives CDR1 MNHEY, CDR2 SVGAGI. CDR3 size: 15 residues. The chain's CDR3 is CASSYPGSSGNTIYC. CDR3 nucleotides: TGTGCCAGCAGTTACCCGGGGAGCTCTGGAAACACCATATATTGT.

This clonotype was seen only a few times. The chain employs TRBV4-1 and TRBJ2-3, with D hard to call. Trimming pared 2 bases from V and 0 bases from J, leaving 9 bases between. Germline values: CDR1 MGHRA, CDR2 YSYEKL. CDR3 size: 15 residues. The CDR3 region is CASSQSLLSTDTQYF. In nucleotides, the CDR3 is TGCGCCAGCAGCCAATCACTCCTCAGCACAGATACGCAGTATTTT.

The V call is TRBV5-1, the J call TRBJ2-5; 8 nucleotides align to TRBD1. Germline-derived CDR1 and CDR2 are SGHRS and YFSETQ. J gave up 4 bases and V 3 bases, and 8 bases lay outside the gene matches. The CDR3 has 15 amino acids. For the CDR3, the DNA is TGCGCCAGCAGCTCCAGGGGGCAGATCGCAGAGACCCAGTACTTC. Translation gives CASSSRGQIAETQYF. Full variable domain (missing parts from reference TRBV5-1 and TRBJ2-5): KAGVTQTPRYLIKTRGQQVTLSCSPISGHRSVSWYQQTPGQGLQFLFEYFSETQRNKGNFPGRFSGRQFSNSRSEMNVSTLELGDSALYLCASSSRGQIAETQYFGPGTRLLVL.

This clonotype was counted ten times or more. The chain combines TRBV5-1 with TRBJ2-7; D is undetermined. CDR3 length: 15 residues. The germline V gene encodes CDR1 SGHRS and CDR2 YFSETQ. V was clipped by 2 bases and J by 0 bases, with 12 bases between them. Here the CDR3 reads CASSLRGTLSYEQYF. CDR3 coding DNA: TGCGCCAGCAGCTTACGCGGTACGCTCTCCTACGAGCAGTACTTC. The full variable domain, in which reference TRBV5-1 and TRBJ2-7 provide the parts outside the CDR3, is KAGVTQTPRYLIKTRGQQVTLSCSPISGHRSVSWYQQTPGQGLQFLFEYFSETQRNKGNFPGRFSGRQFSNSRSEMNVSTLELGDSALYLCASSLRGTLSYEQYFGPGTRLTVT.

This clonotype has at least ten counts. V gene TRBV4-2 combines with J gene TRBJ2-3; TRBD1 might be the D (6 bases). The V and J ends lost 1 base and 0 bases respectively, with 11 bases between them. CDR1 LGHNA and CDR2 YNFKEQ come from the germline V gene. There are 16 residues in the CDR3. This chain's CDR3 is CASSQAQGTSTDTQYF. The CDR3 nucleotides read TGTGCCAGCAGCCAAGCACAGGGCACTAGCACAGATACGCAGTATTTT.